The 28 T cell receptor beta chains reported below all come from one sample, sequenced in a study of shared T cell receptors in the human thymus. Generated by immunoSEQ multiplex PCR, the TCRdb table keeps only in-frame clones and is missing some. The data hold hundreds of thousands of clones, with about 90% observed a single time. These data were also filed under a second study, of human thymus T cells.

The specimen was thymocytes. These receptors all come from a boy younger than two with a congenital heart defect.

This chain uses TRBV7-8 with TRBJ2-7; 10 bases map to TRBD2. V lost 1 base, J lost 4 bases, and 4 bases stayed unmatched. This CDR3 is built from 15 residues. From germline, CDR1 is SGHVS and CDR2 FQNEAQ. The CDR3 region is CASSLEGLASYEQYF. Here the CDR3 DNA reads TGTGCCAGCAGCTTAGAGGGACTAGCGAGTTACGAGCAGTACTTC.

This clone turned up a few times. This chain links TRBV9 with TRBJ2-5, with TRBD1 matching 8 bases. Germline loops: CDR1 SGDLS, CDR2 YYNGEE. CDR3 length: 17 residues. The V and J ends lost 0 bases and 3 bases, in that order; junction bases with no gene match: 10. CDR3 nucleotide sequence: TGTGCCAGCAGCGTAGAGGGTCCCGGGACAGGCGAAGAGACCCAGTACTTC. Translated, it gives CASSVEGPGTGEETQYF.

A remark on this clone: Other DNA sequences in this sample translate to the same CDR3. V is TRBV4-3 and J is TRBJ1-5; TRBD1 might be the D (6 bases). Trimming left V 0 bases short and J 0 bases short, with 12 bases between. Germline values: CDR1 LGHNA, CDR2 YSLEER. The CDR3 sequence is 17 residues long. The CDR3 region is CASSQDARGYSNQPQHF. The CDR3 DNA sequence: TGCGCCAGCAGCCAAGATGCCAGGGGTTATAGCAATCAGCCCCAGCATTTT.

The V call is TRBV7-6, the J call TRBJ2-5; 9 nucleotides match TRBD2. With 2 bases clipped from V and 4 bases from J, the junction kept 5 bases outside the gene matches. In germline, CDR1 is SGHVS, CDR2 FNYEAQ. The CDR3 runs to 15 residues. The CDR3: CASSLIAGASETQYF. Written as DNA, the CDR3 is TGTGCCAGCAGCTTAATAGCGGGAGCTTCAGAGACCCAGTACTTC. The full variable domain, with the rest looked up from reference TRBV7-6 and TRBJ2-5, is GAGVSQSPRYKVTKRGQDVALRCDPISGHVSLYWYRQALGQGPEFLTYFNYEAQQDKSGLPNDRFSAERPEGSISTLTIQRTEQRDSAMYRCASSLIAGASETQYFGPGTRLLVL.

The V gene is TRBV28, the J gene TRBJ1-1; D uncertain. The CDR3 is made up of 16 amino acids. Germline V gene data show CDR1 as MDHEN and CDR2 as SYDVKM. The ends were cut back, 2 bases at V and 0 bases at J, with 13 bases in the middle. As DNA, the CDR3 is TGTGCCAGCAGTTTAAAGCCGGGATTCATGAACACTGAAGCTTTCTTT. This codes for CASSLKPGFMNTEAFF.

This rearrangement joins TRBV27 to TRBJ1-5, with a tentative D call TRBD1 (5 bases). Germline assignment: CDR1 MNHEY and CDR2 SMNVEV (reference sequence). There are 15 residues in the CDR3. The V end was cut by 6 bases, the J end by 0 bases, with 12 bases between. The CDR3 loop reads CASRPTEYSNQPQHF. The CDR3 nucleotides are TGTGCCAGCAGGCCGACAGAGTATAGCAATCAGCCCCAGCATTTT.

This clone was seen once. The rearrangement joins TRBV10-3 to TRBJ2-1, with TRBD2 identical over 7 bases. J gave up 0 bases and V 3 bases, and 14 bases lay outside the gene matches. Germline V gene data show CDR1 as ENHRY and CDR2 as SYGVKD. The CDR3 length is 19 residues. In nucleotides, the CDR3 is TGTGCCATCAGTGACGAAGGCTCCGGGAGGACGAGCTCCTACAATGAGCAGTTCTTC. Translated, it gives CAISDEGSGRTSSYNEQFF.

This chain uses TRBV5-1 with TRBJ2-3; 7 bases are a match to TRBD2. V shed 4 bases, J shed 0 bases, and the junction held 2 bases outside the gene matches. The V gene's germline CDR1 is SGHRS and CDR2 YFSETQ. The CDR3 has 14 residues. Written as DNA, the CDR3 is TGCGCCAGCAGCCGGACTAGTAGCACAGATACGCAGTATTTT. As protein: CASSRTSSTDTQYF.

This chain connects TRBV19 to TRBJ1-2; perhaps TRBD1 as D (5 bases). Trimming removed 5 bases at V and 0 bases at J, with 13 bases between. Germline values: CDR1 LNHDA, CDR2 SQIVND (reference sequence). This CDR3 has 15 amino acids. The CDR3 region has the DNA TGTGCCAGTAGTGCAGGGCAGGGCCCTAACTATGGCTACACCTTC. It specifies CASSAGQGPNYGYTF.

The rearrangement uses TRBV7-9 and TRBJ2-7; 9 positions agree with TRBD1. In germline, CDR1 is SEHNR, CDR2 FQNEAQ (reference sequence). This CDR3 has 17 residues. The V and J ends lost 5 bases and 1 base, in that order; junction bases with no gene match: 12. The CDR3 loop is CASSPSPDRGPSYEQYF. The CDR3 nucleotides read TGTGCCAGCAGCCCCTCCCCGGACAGGGGCCCATCCTACGAGCAGTACTTC.

The rearrangement joins TRBV28 to TRBJ2-7, with 7 nucleotides matching TRBD1. Per the germline V gene, CDR1 is MDHEN and CDR2 is SYDVKM. The CDR3 has 14 amino acids. Unmatched junction bases numbered 6, after V lost 5 bases and J lost 2 bases. CDR3 DNA: TGTGCCAGCAGTCGTACAGGGGTTCCCTACGAGCAGTACTTC. Residues: CASSRTGVPYEQYF.

This rearrangement joins TRBV10-3 to TRBJ2-7, with D perhaps matching TRBD2 (6 bases). V gave up 0 bases and J gave up 3 bases, with 15 bases separating them. The CDR3 is 16 residues long. From germline, CDR1 is ENHRY and CDR2 SYGVKD. The CDR3 loop reads CAISESNTGAGYEQYF. The CDR3 bases are TGTGCCATCAGTGAGTCTAATACGGGAGCCGGCTACGAGCAGTACTTC.

The chain employs TRBV18 and TRBJ1-5; D may be TRBD1 (6 bases). V dropped 3 bases and J dropped 0 bases, with 6 bases sitting between them. Germline CDR1 reads KGHSH; CDR2 reads LQKENI. This CDR3 is 14 amino acids long. In DNA, the CDR3 is TGTGCCAGCTCACCGGGGGCTAGCAATCAGCCCCAGCATTTT. It encodes CASSPGASNQPQHF.

V and J are TRBV15 and TRBJ1-4; 7 nucleotides agree with TRBD1. The CDR3 is 15 amino acids. Germline CDR1 and CDR2: LNHNV and YYDKDF (reference sequence). Germline trimming cut 6 bases from V and 8 bases from J; bases unmatched to any gene: 12. The chain's CDR3 is CATRGRQGSKEKLFF. The CDR3 bases are TGTGCCACCAGGGGGAGACAGGGATCAAAGGAAAAACTGTTTTTT.

This clone was observed a few times. The rearrangement links TRBV10-3 to TRBJ1-6; possible D gene TRBD1, 5 bases. Germline V gene lookup returns CDR1 ENHRY and CDR2 SYGVKD. This CDR3 region has 16 residues. V was pared by 8 bases and J by 0 bases, with 14 bases between. The CDR3 loop is CAIGGTPSSYNSPLHF. CDR3 nucleotides: TGTGCCATCGGGGGGACCCCGAGCTCCTATAATTCACCCCTCCACTTT.

The chain has TRBV14 and TRBJ1-1; D unclear. This CDR3 is built from 14 residues. Germline CDR1 is SGHDN and CDR2 is FVKESK. Trimming removed 4 bases at V and 1 base at J, with 10 bases between. CDR3 protein: CASSLGRENTEAFF. The CDR3 bases are TGTGCCAGCAGCCTAGGGAGGGAGAACACTGAAGCTTTCTTT.

V and J are TRBV7-9 and TRBJ1-2; TRBD1 might be the D (5 bases). The germline CDR1 and CDR2 sequences are SEHNR and FQNEAQ (reference sequence). CDR3 length: 17 amino acids. Trimming removed 5 bases from V and 0 bases from J, with 19 bases in between. CDR3 region: CASSRLIRQPANYGYTF. CDR3 nucleotides: TGTGCCAGCAGCAGACTGATCCGACAGCCAGCTAACTATGGCTACACCTTC.

The chain couples TRBV23-1 to TRBJ1-2; 7 bases are a match to TRBD1. TRBV23-1 is sorted into the ORF group, with uncertain function. Trimming at V came to 4 bases and at J to 4 bases, leaving 9 bases not matched to a gene. There are 15 residues in the CDR3. The CDR3 protein is CASSPRAGGGYGYTF. The CDR3 DNA reads as TGCGCCAGCAGTCCACGGGCAGGGGGAGGCTATGGCTACACCTTC.

This clone was seen a single time. The CDR3 DNA is TGTGCCAGCACCGACCCCAGGGTGAACACTGAAGCTTTCTTT. This gives the protein CASTDPRVNTEAFF. The rearrangement joins TRBV6-5 to TRBJ1-1; perhaps TRBD1 as D (5 bases). This CDR3 has 14 residues. V shed 7 bases and J shed 0 bases, with 12 bases lying between them. The germline CDR1 and CDR2 sequences are MNHEY and SVGAGI.

This clone was counted a single time. The chain carries TRBV5-4 and TRBJ2-5; perhaps TRBD2 as D (6 bases). This CDR3 region has 16 residues. V lost 4 bases to trimming and J lost 4 bases, with 20 bases between them. Germline V gives CDR1 SGHNT, CDR2 YYREEE (reference sequence). CDR3: CASSPASGLPPETQYF. The CDR3 DNA reads TGTGCCAGCAGCCCAGCGTCGGGACTGCCACCAGAGACCCAGTACTTC. Supplemented by reference TRBV5-4 and TRBJ2-5, the full variable domain reads ETGVTQSPTHLIKTRGQQVTLRCSSQSGHNTVSWYQQALGQGPQFIFQYYREEENGRGNFPPRFSGLQFPNYSSELNVNALELDDSALYLCASSPASGLPPETQYFGPGTRLLVL.

The chain has TRBV30 and TRBJ2-5, with 7 bases matching TRBD1. Germline loops: CDR1 GTSNPN, CDR2 SVGIG (reference sequence). Germline trimming cut 4 bases from V and 8 bases from J; bases unmatched to any gene: 10. The CDR3 sequence is 13 residues long. CDR3 in DNA: TGTGCCTGGAAAGGTCCAGGGGGACGAACCCAGTACTTC. The encoded protein is CAWKGPGGRTQYF.

V is TRBV5-4 and J is TRBJ2-7; D may be TRBD2 (6 bases). CDR3 size: 13 residues. Germline CDR1 and CDR2: SGHNT and YYREEE (reference sequence). With 4 bases removed from V and 3 bases from J, the gap between germline ends came to 11 bases. The CDR3 loop reads CASSLAEGYEQYF. The CDR3 bases are TGTGCCAGCAGCCTGGCGGAGGGCTACGAGCAGTACTTC. Full variable domain (remainder filled in from reference TRBV5-4 and TRBJ2-7): ETGVTQSPTHLIKTRGQQVTLRCSSQSGHNTVSWYQQALGQGPQFIFQYYREEENGRGNFPPRFSGLQFPNYSSELNVNALELDDSALYLCASSLAEGYEQYFGPGTRLTVT.

J is TRBJ1-2 and V is TRBV5-1, with 8 bases fitting TRBD1. The CDR3 is 15 residues long. Germline loops: CDR1 SGHRS, CDR2 YFSETQ. V was clipped by 2 bases and J by 5 bases; unmatched bases: 8. The DNA for the CDR3 is TGCGCCAGCAGCTTCGCGACAGGGGAGGTGTATGGCTACACCTTC. Protein product: CASSFATGEVYGYTF.

The sample holds one count of this clone. The V gene is TRBV7-2, the J gene TRBJ1-5; D is unresolved. The germline V gene encodes CDR1 SGHTA and CDR2 FQGNSA. Trimming cost V 2 bases and J 6 bases, with 5 bases left between them. The CDR3 totals 12 residues. The CDR3 DNA reads TGTGCCAGCAGCTTATTCGGTCAGCCCCAGCATTTT. Its protein product is CASSLFGQPQHF.

This chain joins TRBV4-1 and TRBJ1-2, with 7 nucleotides matching TRBD1. Trimming removed 1 base from V and 6 bases from J; junction bases left unmatched: 5. CDR1 is MGHRA, CDR2 YSYEKL, per germline. This CDR3 spans 14 amino acids. The CDR3 reads CASSQATGVDGYTF. The CDR3, as DNA: TGCGCCAGCAGCCAAGCAACAGGGGTTGATGGCTACACCTTC.

In this sample, this clone turned up a few times. The chain uses TRBV5-6 and TRBJ1-6; tentatively, D is TRBD1 (5 bases). Germline V gene lookup returns CDR1 SGHDT and CDR2 YYEEEE. The CDR3 is 16 amino acids. With 4 bases removed from V and 0 bases from J, the gap between germline ends came to 11 bases. The CDR3 loop reads CASSHHRSSYNSPLHF. For the CDR3, the DNA is TGTGCCAGCAGCCATCACAGGAGCTCCTATAATTCACCCCTCCACTTT.

The chain combines TRBV7-8 with TRBJ2-3; 9 bases map to TRBD2. After removal of 5 bases from V and 4 bases from J, the junction contained 10 bases not matched to a gene. This CDR3 spans 16 amino acids. The germline V gene encodes CDR1 SGHVS and CDR2 FQNEAQ. This CDR3 is CASSTGTSRPPDTQYF. DNA of the CDR3: TGTGCCAGCAGCACGGGGACTAGCAGGCCCCCAGATACGCAGTATTTT.

This chain joins TRBV5-8 and TRBJ2-1; D call uncertain. The V and J ends lost 1 base and 0 bases respectively, with 8 bases between them. The CDR3 sequence is 15 residues long. Germline lookup yields CDR1 SGHTS and CDR2 YDEGEE. The CDR3 here is CASSLQLFSYNEQFF. DNA for the CDR3: TGTGCCAGCAGCTTGCAACTGTTCTCCTACAATGAGCAGTTCTTC.